Below, 32 T cell receptor beta chains from the same sample are listed, as sequenced in a study of beta chain features in type 1 diabetes. Study-level points and caveats: In all four CD4+ subsets, TCRB CDR3 length was significantly, moderately reduced in type 1 diabetes.

TCRB transcripts that were expressed got sequenced, as all of the isolated RNA had been reverse transcribed. Method: immunoSEQ multiplex PCR; TCRdb's copy keeps in-frame clones and lacks some. The data contain roughly 280,000 clones, roughly a quarter of them singletons. Their cognate antigens are unknown. Source material: naive CD4+ T cells from blood. The receptors stem from a woman aged 25 to 45 with type 1 diabetes.

This chain joins TRBV2 and TRBJ1-2; tentative D call: TRBD1 (5 bases). Germline CDR1 is SNHLY and CDR2 is FYNNEI. This CDR3 contains 13 residues. V lost 6 bases and J 2 bases, leaving 10 bases between the germline ends. DNA for the CDR3: TGTGCCAGCAGCCGCAGGGTAAACTATGGCTACACCTTC. It specifies CASSRRVNYGYTF.

This clone has more than one count but fewer than ten. The chain links TRBV19 to TRBJ2-7; D is perhaps TRBD1 (6 bases). The germline V gene has CDR1 LNHDA and CDR2 SQIVND (reference sequence). CDR3 length: 15 amino acids. The ends were cut back, 6 bases at V and 2 bases at J, with 17 bases in the middle. The CDR3 loop is CASRWSGTGPYEQYF. Here the CDR3 DNA reads TGTGCCAGTAGATGGTCCGGTACAGGGCCCTACGAGCAGTACTTC.

The gene calls are TRBV18 and TRBJ2-1; 11 bases line up with TRBD2. CDR1 is KGHSH and CDR2 is LQKENI in the germline V gene. CDR3 size: 13 residues. V lost 8 bases and J lost 4; bases outside the gene matches: 1. The CDR3 coding sequence is TGTGCCAGCGGGACTAGCGGATACAATGAGCAGTTCTTC. This codes for CASGTSGYNEQFF. Full variable domain (remainder filled in from reference TRBV18 and TRBJ2-1): NAGVMQNPRHLVRRRGQEARLRCSPMKGHSHVYWYRQLPEEGLKFMVYLQKENIIDESGMPKERFSAEFPKEGPSILRIQQVVRGDSAAYFCASGTSGYNEQFFGPGTRLTVL.

The chain recombines TRBV10-3 with TRBJ2-1; unclear D gene. Trimming left V 2 bases short and J 10 bases short, with 6 bases between. The CDR3 runs 11 residues. The germline V gene has CDR1 ENHRY and CDR2 SYGVKD. CDR3: CAISEALEQFF. In DNA form, the CDR3 reads TGTGCCATCAGTGAGGCGCTGGAGCAGTTCTTC.

In this sample, this clone turned up a few times. The chain employs TRBV9 and TRBJ2-1, with 8 bases identical to TRBD2. Losses at the gene ends were 0 bases for V and 5 bases for J; bases not matched to a gene: 4. Germline-derived CDR1 and CDR2 are SGDLS and YYNGEE. The CDR3 has 15 residues. CDR3 nucleotide sequence: TGTGCCAGCAGCGTAGGGAATAGCGGGAACAATGAGCAGTTCTTC. Translating it yields CASSVGNSGNNEQFF.

The chain recombines TRBV10-3 with TRBJ1-1; 9 nucleotides agree with TRBD1. The CDR3 contains 12 residues. V gave up 5 bases and J gave up 7 bases; unmatched junction bases: 2. CDR1 ENHRY and CDR2 SYGVKD come from the germline V gene. Here the CDR3 reads CAISWTGDEAFF. In DNA form, the CDR3 reads TGTGCCATCAGTTGGACAGGGGATGAAGCTTTCTTT.

The chain recombines TRBV7-9 with TRBJ2-1; D gene ambiguous. Per the germline V gene, CDR1 is SEHNR and CDR2 is FQNEAQ (reference sequence). The CDR3 is made up of 10 amino acids. Between the trimmed V and J ends, which lost 8 bases and 7 bases, there was a span of 6 bases. CDR3 sequence reads: CASPGNEQFF. CDR3 bases: TGTGCCAGCCCCGGGAATGAGCAGTTCTTC. The full variable domain, with the rest looked up from reference TRBV7-9 and TRBJ2-1, is DTGVSQNPRHKITKRGQNVTFRCDPISEHNRLYWYRQTLGQGPEFLTYFQNEAQLEKSRLLSDRFSAERPKGSFSTLEIQRTEQGDSAMYLCASPGNEQFFGPGTRLTVL.

The chain employs TRBV6-1 and TRBJ1-5, with 7 positions matching TRBD1. In germline, CDR1 is MNHNS, CDR2 SASEGT. The CDR3 is 15 residues long. Trimming took 6 bases from V and 0 from J; bases not matched to a gene: 5. The CDR3 protein is CASRGTAYSNQPQHF. CDR3 bases: TGTGCCAGCAGGGGGACAGCTTATAGCAATCAGCCCCAGCATTTT.

In nucleotides, the CDR3 is TGCGCCAGCAGCTTGGATGTCGGGAGCTCCTACAATGAGCAGTTCTTC. This gives the protein CASSLDVGSSYNEQFF. The chain combines TRBV5-1 with TRBJ2-1; a weak D match, TRBD2 (6 bases). V was pared by 0 bases and J by 0 bases, with 10 bases between. The germline V gene has CDR1 SGHRS and CDR2 YFSETQ. This CDR3 has 16 residues. The variable domain in full, with the rest retrieved from reference TRBV5-1 and TRBJ2-1, is KAGVTQTPRYLIKTRGQQVTLSCSPISGHRSVSWYQQTPGQGLQFLFEYFSETQRNKGNFPGRFSGRQFSNSRSEMNVSTLELGDSALYLCASSLDVGSSYNEQFFGPGTRLTVL.

The table lists this clone with a few counts. V and J are TRBV9 and TRBJ2-2; maybe TRBD2 (5 bases). V dropped 0 bases and J dropped 4 bases, with 13 bases sitting between them. CDR1 is SGDLS and CDR2 is YYNGEE in the germline V gene. The CDR3 has 16 residues. CDR3 DNA: TGTGCCAGCAGCGTAGTGTCTCTAGCCCGCACCGGGGAGCTGTTTTTT. Translation gives CASSVVSLARTGELFF. Based on the CDR3 plus reference TRBV9 and TRBJ2-2, the full variable domain is DSGVTQTPKHLITATGQRVTLRCSPRSGDLSVYWYQQSLDQGLQFLIQYYNGEERAKGNILERFSAQQFPDLHSELNLSSLELGDSALYFCASSVVSLARTGELFFGEGSRLTVL.

The gene calls are TRBV11-2 and TRBJ2-6; D uncertain. Trimming took 6 bases from V and 0 from J, leaving 15 bases between them. CDR1 is SGHAT and CDR2 is FQNNGV in the germline V gene. The CDR3 is 17 amino acids. Written as DNA, the CDR3 is TGTGCCAGCAGTACTTCCCTTCTTCACTCTGGGGCCAACGTCCTGACTTTC. It translates to CASSTSLLHSGANVLTF.

This clone showed up just a few times. The J gene is TRBJ1-2, the V gene TRBV29-1; D remains unclear. CDR1 SQVTM and CDR2 ANQGSEA come from the germline V gene. The CDR3 sequence is 12 residues long. V shed 4 bases and J shed 1 base, with 7 bases lying between them. The CDR3 DNA follows: TGCAGCGTTGGTTACGGTAACTATGGCTACACCTTC. Amino acids: CSVGYGNYGYTF. The whole variable domain, remainder taken from reference TRBV29-1 and TRBJ1-2, is SAVISQKPSRDICQRGTSLTIQCQVDSQVTMMFWYRQQPGQSLTLIATANQGSEATYESGFVIDKFPISRPNLTFSTLTVSNMSPEDSSIYLCSVGYGNYGYTFGSGTRLTVV.

Only a few counts were recorded for this clone. J is TRBJ1-2 and V is TRBV19; D possibly corresponds to TRBD1 (5 bases). This CDR3 is built from 20 residues. From germline, CDR1 is LNHDA and CDR2 SQIVND (reference sequence). V lost 3 bases to trimming and J lost 4 bases, with 30 bases between them. CDR3 protein: CASSMGLLEKFIGSVYGYTF. As DNA, the CDR3 is TGTGCCAGTAGTATGGGGCTTCTAGAGAAGTTTATTGGTTCTGTCTATGGCTACACCTTC.

Only a few counts were recorded for this clone. The J gene is TRBJ2-5, the V gene TRBV4-2; 10 nucleotides align to TRBD2. J lost 1 base, V lost 4 bases, and 12 bases had no gene match. The CDR3 runs 18 residues. Germline V gives CDR1 LGHNA, CDR2 YNFKEQ. The CDR3 nucleotides read TGTGCCAGCAGCCCGTCACGGACTAGCGGCACCTTCCAAGAGACCCAGTACTTC. It encodes CASSPSRTSGTFQETQYF.

This clone was counted a few times. V and J are TRBV11-2 and TRBJ2-1; D is unresolved. V lost 1 base to trimming and J lost 5 bases, with 15 bases between them. CDR3 length equals 16 residues. Per the germline V gene, CDR1 is SGHAT and CDR2 is FQNNGV. Here the CDR3 DNA reads TGTGCCAGCAGCTTAGTTTTTTCGCGGAGAGACAATGAGCAGTTCTTC. Encoded protein: CASSLVFSRRDNEQFF.

The V gene is TRBV5-4, the J gene TRBJ2-7, with 11 nucleotides matching TRBD2. The CDR3 runs to 14 residues. Germline values: CDR1 SGHNT, CDR2 YYREEE (reference sequence). V lost 4 bases to trimming and J lost 4 bases; unmatched junction nucleotides: 4. The CDR3 region is CASSPGTSGYEQYF. The CDR3 bases are TGTGCCAGCAGCCCGGGGACTAGCGGTTACGAGCAGTACTTC.

This clone was recorded a few times. This rearrangement joins TRBV6-6 to TRBJ2-4, with 10 positions matching TRBD2. V shed 8 bases, J shed 7 bases, and the junction held 11 bases outside the gene matches. Looked up from germline, CDR1 is MNHNY and CDR2 is SVGAGI (reference sequence). The CDR3 sequence is 15 residues long. CDR3: CASYLSGRGFNIQYF. The CDR3 DNA is TGTGCCAGCTATTTGAGCGGGAGGGGGTTCAACATTCAGTACTTC.

This clone was seen once. CDR3 sequence reads: CAWSIRGGYTF. The CDR3 region has the DNA TGTGCCTGGAGTATTAGGGGTGGCTACACCTTC. The V and J genes are TRBV30 and TRBJ1-2; D possibly corresponds to TRBD1 (5 bases). The CDR3 has 11 residues. V was trimmed by 2 bases and J by 7 bases, leaving 8 bases between them. Germline CDR1 is GTSNPN and CDR2 is SVGIG (reference sequence).

This chain links TRBV28 with TRBJ1-2; D is unclear. The V and J ends lost 1 base and 6 bases respectively, with 6 bases between them. Germline-derived CDR1 and CDR2 are MDHEN and SYDVKM. There are 12 residues in the CDR3. CDR3 DNA sequence: TGTGCCAGCAGTTTATCCCGGGATGGCTACACCTTC. Amino acid sequence: CASSLSRDGYTF.

The chain combines TRBV10-3 with TRBJ1-1; TRBD1 aligns across 9 bases. Germline CDR1 and CDR2: ENHRY and SYGVKD. V gave up 6 bases and J gave up 3 bases; unmatched junction bases: 5. This CDR3 spans 14 amino acids. CDR3 in DNA: TGTGCCATCAGGACGAGGGACAGGGACACTGAAGCTTTCTTT. Its translation: CAIRTRDRDTEAFF.

For the CDR3, the DNA is TGTGCCAGCAGCGTAGAGGGGCGACAGCCCCAGCATTTT. Protein: CASSVEGRQPQHF. This chain joins TRBV9 and TRBJ1-5, with D possibly TRBD1 on 5 matching bases. With 0 bases removed from V and 7 bases from J, the gap between germline ends came to 8 bases. Germline V gene lookup returns CDR1 SGDLS and CDR2 YYNGEE. The CDR3 has 13 amino acids.

The CDR3 sequence: CASSRGGQGRNEQYF. CDR3 coding DNA: TGTGCCAGCAGCCGAGGGGGACAGGGACGCAACGAGCAGTACTTC. V gene TRBV6-5 combines with J gene TRBJ2-7; 9 bases fit TRBD1. V lost 6 bases and J lost 5; bases outside the gene matches: 11. The germline gives CDR1 MNHEY, CDR2 SVGAGI. This CDR3 is built from 15 residues.

This clone was found a few times. The V and J genes are TRBV29-1 and TRBJ1-2; D possibly corresponds to TRBD1 (5 bases). The germline CDR1 and CDR2 sequences are SQVTM and ANQGSEA. The CDR3 totals 12 residues. Trimming left V 6 bases short and J 4 bases short, with 12 bases between. CDR3 in amino acids: CSVGRGAYGYTF. CDR3 in DNA: TGCAGCGTCGGTCGCGGGGCCTATGGCTACACCTTC.

This clone was observed a handful of times. The CDR3 DNA sequence: TGCGCCAGCAGTTGGACAGGGGCCGGGGAGCTGTTTTTT. Translating it yields CASSWTGAGELFF. The genes are TRBV5-1 and TRBJ2-2, with 9 bases fitting TRBD1. This CDR3 spans 13 amino acids. The trim removed 5 bases at V and 6 bases at J, leaving 2 bases unmatched. Germline V gives CDR1 SGHRS, CDR2 YFSETQ.

This clone was counted a few times. The rearrangement links TRBV19 to TRBJ2-5; 10 positions agree with TRBD1. Germline CDR1 LNHDA, CDR2 SQIVND (reference sequence). The CDR3 covers 16 residues. Losses at the gene ends were 3 bases for V and 3 bases for J; bases not matched to a gene: 7. CDR3 nucleotides: TGTGCCAGTAGTATTGAGGGACAGGGGCAGAAAGAGACCCAGTACTTC. Its protein is CASSIEGQGQKETQYF.

The table lists this clone with a few counts. The genes are TRBV2 and TRBJ2-2; 8 bases agree with TRBD1. The V segment lost 2 bases and the J segment 1 base; nucleotides outside the gene matches: 3. Germline lookup yields CDR1 SNHLY and CDR2 FYNNEI. There are 16 residues in the CDR3. The CDR3 bases are TGTGCCAGCAGTGAACTCGGGACAGGGAACACCGGGGAGCTGTTTTTT. As protein: CASSELGTGNTGELFF.

This chain uses TRBV29-1 with TRBJ1-1; D remains unclear. The CDR3 is made up of 12 amino acids. V was pared by 2 bases and J by 2 bases, with 6 bases between. Per germline, CDR1 SQVTM and CDR2 ANQGSEA. The CDR3 protein is CSVEHGNTEAFF. CDR3 in DNA: TGCAGCGTTGAACATGGCAACACTGAAGCTTTCTTT.

In the case of this clone: The sample has other DNA sequences that encode this CDR3 too. The chain combines TRBV6-1 with TRBJ2-7; D possibly corresponds to TRBD2 (6 bases). V was clipped by 8 bases and J by 5 bases, with 19 bases between them. Germline V lookup: CDR1 MNHNS, CDR2 SASEGT. The CDR3 is 14 residues long. The CDR3 is CASSFRREGHEQYF. DNA for the CDR3: TGTGCCAGCTCTTTTCGGCGGGAAGGTCACGAGCAGTACTTC.

This clone was detected only a few times. The CDR3 sequence is CASSQLPGQSTGELFF. The DNA for the CDR3 is TGCGCCAGCAGCCAGCTCCCGGGACAGAGCACCGGGGAGCTGTTTTTT. The V and J genes are TRBV4-1 and TRBJ2-2; 7 nucleotides match TRBD1. Trimming cost V 3 bases and J 4 bases; bases outside gene matches: 8. Germline V gene sequence: CDR1 MGHRA, CDR2 YSYEKL. This CDR3 has 16 amino acids.

CDR3 coding DNA: TGTGCCAGCAGCTCGGACAGGGGCTACGAGCAGTACTTC. Protein: CASSSDRGYEQYF. V and J are TRBV7-9 and TRBJ2-7; 9 bases are shared with TRBD1. Germline trimming cut 4 bases from V and 3 bases from J; bases unmatched to any gene: 1. The CDR3 extends over 13 amino acids. Germline loops: CDR1 SEHNR, CDR2 FQNEAQ (reference sequence).

This clone has just a few counts. This sequence joins TRBV2 and TRBJ2-5, with D maybe TRBD2 (6 bases). CDR3 length: 14 residues. Per germline, CDR1 SNHLY and CDR2 FYNNEI. Trimming shortened V by 6 bases and J by 2 bases, and 13 bases separated the two germline ends. CDR3 loop: CASRLRGGQETQYF. The CDR3 coding sequence is TGTGCCAGCAGGCTTCGGGGAGGTCAAGAGACCCAGTACTTC. The full variable domain, with the rest looked up from reference TRBV2 and TRBJ2-5, is EPEVTQTPSHQVTQMGQEVILRCVPISNHLYFYWYRQILGQKVEFLVSFYNNEISEKSEIFDDQFSVERPDGSNFTLKIRSTKLEDSAMYFCASRLRGGQETQYFGPGTRLLVL.

J is TRBJ1-5 and V is TRBV18; the D is unclear. The V end lost 6 bases, the J end lost 0 bases, and 9 bases lay between the germline ends. The CDR3 totals 14 residues. Germline V gene sequence: CDR1 KGHSH, CDR2 LQKENI. The CDR3 coding sequence is TGTGCCAGCTCCCCGGGATATAGCAATCAGCCCCAGCATTTT. This encodes CASSPGYSNQPQHF.